One sample yielded the 32 T cell receptor beta chains listed below, sequenced in a study of blood T cell repertoires in COVID-19 (dated by TCRdb to about 2020). To prepare the library, the immunoSEQ multiplex PCR assay was applied. Imported from immuneACCESS, the table was reduced by TCRdb to in-frame sequences with V and J called. These copies leave out some clones; in studies compared against another copy, an unresolved V gene accounts for under half, and the cause of the remainder is not known. The sample includes some 99,000 clones, with around four fifths observed a single time. The top ten hold roughly 18% of the sample. Sequenced sample: peripheral blood. Receptors originate from a woman aged 60 to 75 with acute or convalescent COVID-19.

V is TRBV28 and J is TRBJ2-7; possibly TRBD2 for D (6 bases). There are 14 residues in the CDR3. V lost 2 bases and J 0 bases, leaving 8 bases between the germline ends. CDR1 is MDHEN, CDR2 SYDVKM, per germline. This CDR3 is CASSLKRVSYEQYF. CDR3 DNA sequence: TGTGCCAGCAGTTTAAAGCGGGTCTCCTACGAGCAGTACTTC.

The J gene is TRBJ1-2, the V gene TRBV19; a weak D match, TRBD1 (5 bases). The CDR3 sequence is 17 residues long. Trimming removed 4 bases at V and 4 bases at J, with 22 bases between. Germline V gene data show CDR1 as LNHDA and CDR2 as SQIVND (reference sequence). CDR3 coding DNA: TGTGCCAGTAGTACGGGACTTGGATCCTACCCGGTCTATGGCTACACCTTC. Translation: CASSTGLGSYPVYGYTF.

This chain joins TRBV23-1 and TRBJ2-5, with D perhaps matching TRBD1 (6 bases). TRBV23-1 is identified as an open reading frame with a role that is uncertain. The CDR3 loop spans 10 amino acids. V lost 9 bases and J lost 5, with 7 bases in between. The CDR3: CARRGETQYF. The DNA of the CDR3 is TGCGCCAGGAGGGGGGAGACCCAGTACTTC.

The V gene is TRBV6-1, the J gene TRBJ1-1; D remains ambiguous. V dropped 4 bases and J dropped 4 bases, with 22 bases sitting between them. Per the germline V gene, CDR1 is MNHNS and CDR2 is SASEGT. This CDR3 is 17 amino acids long. The CDR3 DNA reads TGTGCCAGCAGTGCGAGACTCCTCCGGTTGACGGCCACTGAAGCTTTCTTT. This gives the protein CASSARLLRLTATEAFF.

The chain uses TRBV2 and TRBJ2-3; 9 nucleotides line up with TRBD1. The CDR3 runs 15 residues. V dropped 6 bases and J dropped 3; count of bases not matched to a gene: 7. Germline CDR1 and CDR2: SNHLY and FYNNEI. CDR3 sequence: CASREQGARTDTQYF. The CDR3 DNA follows: TGTGCCAGCAGGGAACAGGGGGCGCGGACAGATACGCAGTATTTT.

The genes are TRBV5-1 and TRBJ2-5; no definite D call. V was shortened by 0 bases and J by 3 bases, with 9 bases between the two germline ends. The germline gives CDR1 SGHRS, CDR2 YFSETQ. CDR3 length: 14 residues. The CDR3 DNA follows: TGCGCCAGCAGCTTGGCCGGAACAGAAGAGACCCAGTACTTC. Translated: CASSLAGTEETQYF.

This chain links TRBV7-2 with TRBJ2-7; possibly TRBD2 for D (5 bases). Per germline, CDR1 SGHTA and CDR2 FQGNSA. This CDR3 is built from 16 residues. Trimming cost V 1 base and J 2 bases, with 15 bases left between them. The CDR3 here is CASSLDVGASTYEQYF. CDR3 DNA: TGTGCCAGCAGCTTAGACGTGGGAGCTAGCACCTACGAGCAGTACTTC.

The chain uses TRBV28 and TRBJ1-1; D is unclear. This CDR3 spans 12 amino acids. In germline, CDR1 is MDHEN, CDR2 SYDVKM. Trimming left V 3 bases short and J 4 bases short, with 6 bases between. CDR3: CASSFSVTEAFF. The DNA for the CDR3 is TGTGCCAGCAGTTTTTCGGTCACTGAAGCTTTCTTT.

This clone was observed a few times. The genes are TRBV28 and TRBJ1-2; 9 positions match TRBD1. This CDR3 is 16 amino acids long. V dropped 5 bases and J dropped 5; count of bases not matched to a gene: 12. Germline V gene sequence: CDR1 MDHEN, CDR2 SYDVKM. The chain's CDR3 is CASSPSPGQGIYGYTF. DNA for the CDR3: TGTGCCAGCAGTCCATCCCCGGGACAGGGAATATATGGCTACACCTTC.

V gene TRBV7-2 combines with J gene TRBJ1-2; no definite D call. The V gene's germline CDR1 is SGHTA and CDR2 FQGNSA. V lost 1 base, J lost 5 bases, and 14 bases lay in between. The CDR3 sequence is 15 residues long. The DNA of the CDR3 is TGTGCCAGCAGCTTAGTGGGCACAGACGCTTATGGCTACACCTTC. It codes for CASSLVGTDAYGYTF.

The chain recombines TRBV11-3 with TRBJ2-3; 7 nucleotides agree with TRBD2. The J segment lost 2 bases and the V segment lost 0 bases, leaving 5 bases of the junction unmatched. CDR3 length equals 16 residues. Germline V gives CDR1 SGHNT, CDR2 YENEEA. The CDR3 loop reads CASSLDSGGSTDTQYF. The CDR3 DNA is TGTGCCAGCAGCTTAGATTCGGGGGGTTCCACAGATACGCAGTATTTT.

This clone came up a few times. This chain joins TRBV29-1 and TRBJ2-4, with D perhaps matching TRBD1 (6 bases). Trimming took 7 bases from V and 7 from J, leaving 14 bases between them. The V gene's germline CDR1 is SQVTM and CDR2 ANQGSEA. The CDR3 contains 12 residues. The CDR3 region has the DNA TGCAGCGCAGGTCCAGGGGACAACATTCAGTACTTC. Its translation: CSAGPGDNIQYF.

The V call is TRBV18, the J call TRBJ2-3; TRBD2 matches 7 bases. With 3 bases clipped from V and 2 bases from J, the junction kept 2 bases outside the gene matches. CDR1 and CDR2 (germline): KGHSH, LQKENI. This CDR3 contains 14 residues. The CDR3 here is CASSPGTNTDTQYF. CDR3 bases: TGTGCCAGCTCACCCGGGACTAACACAGATACGCAGTATTTT.

V and J are TRBV5-1 and TRBJ1-4, with 10 positions matching TRBD1. The trim removed 3 bases at V and 5 bases at J, leaving 7 bases unmatched. Germline CDR1 is SGHRS and CDR2 is YFSETQ. The CDR3 is 16 residues long. The CDR3 reads CASSSGGDRGNEKLFF. CDR3 DNA: TGCGCCAGCAGCTCCGGGGGGGACAGGGGAAATGAAAAACTGTTTTTT. The full variable domain, with the rest looked up from reference TRBV5-1 and TRBJ1-4, is KAGVTQTPRYLIKTRGQQVTLSCSPISGHRSVSWYQQTPGQGLQFLFEYFSETQRNKGNFPGRFSGRQFSNSRSEMNVSTLELGDSALYLCASSSGGDRGNEKLFFGSGTQLSVL.

The gene calls are TRBV6-2 or TRBV6-3 and TRBJ2-7; D unresolved. Germline V lookup: CDR1 MNHEY, CDR2 SVGEGT. The CDR3 consists of 13 residues. V was pared by 3 bases and J by 0 bases, with 6 bases between. CDR3 sequence: CASSYTSSYEQYF. DNA for the CDR3: TGTGCCAGCAGTTATACCAGCTCCTACGAGCAGTACTTC.

This chain connects TRBV27 to TRBJ2-3; 9 bases match TRBD2. CDR3 size: 19 residues. Germline trimming cut 2 bases from V and 2 bases from J; bases unmatched to any gene: 14. The V gene's germline CDR1 is MNHEY and CDR2 SMNVEV (reference sequence). CDR3 residues: CASSLDSFLAGFNTDTQYF. In DNA, the CDR3 is TGTGCCAGCAGTTTAGATTCTTTCCTAGCGGGATTCAACACAGATACGCAGTATTTT.

This clone showed up just a few times. Within the sample, other DNA sequences also encode this same CDR3. The chain has TRBV7-2 and TRBJ2-1; 9 bases line up with TRBD2. With 5 bases clipped from V and 5 bases from J, the junction kept 7 bases outside the gene matches. The CDR3 runs to 15 residues. Germline-derived CDR1 and CDR2 are SGHTA and FQGNSA. CDR3 DNA: TGTGCCAGCAGCCTTAGCGGGAGTGTCAACAATGAGCAGTTCTTC. This codes for CASSLSGSVNNEQFF.

CDR3: CASSFRGFSNTEAFF. The CDR3 DNA reads TGTGCCAGCAGTTTCCGGGGGTTCTCAAACACTGAAGCTTTCTTT. The chain recombines TRBV6-5 with TRBJ1-1; tentatively, D is TRBD1 (5 bases). CDR1 and CDR2 (germline): MNHEY, SVGAGI. The CDR3 spans 15 residues. With 4 bases removed from V and 2 bases from J, the gap between germline ends came to 14 bases.

This clone occurred a few times. The chain recombines TRBV25-1 with TRBJ1-3; D not resolved. The CDR3 has 16 residues. V was pared by 3 bases and J by 3 bases, with 15 bases between. Germline V gives CDR1 MGHDK, CDR2 SYGVNS. Here the CDR3 DNA reads TGTGCCAGCAGTGAGTGGGGAGAGTTTCATGGAAACACCATATATTTT. Translated, it gives CASSEWGEFHGNTIYF.

This clone was seen just once. The CDR3: CASSIPITALYEQYF. The CDR3 DNA sequence: TGTGCCAGCAGCATACCCATCACAGCACTTTACGAGCAGTACTTC. The J gene is TRBJ2-7, the V gene TRBV11-2, with D unclear. V was shortened by 5 bases and J by 4 bases, with 18 bases between the two germline ends. The CDR3 is 15 residues long. The V gene's germline CDR1 is SGHAT and CDR2 FQNNGV. Supplemented by reference TRBV11-2 and TRBJ2-7, the full variable domain reads EAGVAQSPRYKIIEKRQSVAFWCNPISGHATLYWYQQILGQGPKLLIQFQNNGVVDDSQLPKDRFSAERLKGVDSTLKIQPAKLEDSAVYLCASSIPITALYEQYFGPGTRLTVT.

This CDR3 is CASSQGPTALFYGYTF. The CDR3 nucleotides read TGTGCCAGCAGCCAAGGACCGACAGCCCTCTTCTATGGCTACACCTTC. The chain uses TRBV3-1 (or the pseudogene TRBV3-2) and TRBJ1-2; D might be TRBD1 (5 bases). The CDR3 length is 16 residues. Germline CDR1 and CDR2: LGHDT and YNNKEL (reference sequence). V lost 1 base and J lost 4, with 16 bases in between.

In nucleotides, the CDR3 is TGTGCCAGCAGCGACACCCAGGGGGGTCATCAGCCCCAGCATTTT. Its protein is CASSDTQGGHQPQHF. The chain uses TRBV6-5 and TRBJ1-5; 7 bases map to TRBD1. V trimming: 6 bases; J trimming: 5 bases; junction bases outside the gene matches: 10. The CDR3 length is 15 residues. CDR1 is MNHEY, CDR2 SVGAGI, per germline.

This clone has a single count. The rearrangement uses TRBV19 and TRBJ2-7, with 7 bases lining up with TRBD1. V lost 1 base and J lost 1; bases outside the gene matches: 10. Germline V CDR1 and CDR2: LNHDA, SQIVND (reference sequence). This CDR3 is built from 17 residues. The CDR3 coding sequence is TGTGCCAGTAGTATAGCCCCCGACAGGGCCCTTTCCTACGAGCAGTACTTC. Translating it yields CASSIAPDRALSYEQYF.

This clone was recorded only once. CDR3 amino acids: CASSSIPGGSTDTQYF. CDR3 coding DNA: TGTGCCAGCAGTTCGATCCCAGGAGGAAGCACAGATACGCAGTATTTT. The J gene is TRBJ2-3, the V gene TRBV28; weak D call: TRBD2 (5 bases). The ends were cut back, 4 bases at V and 0 bases at J, with 14 bases in the middle. The CDR3 has 16 residues. The germline gives CDR1 MDHEN, CDR2 SYDVKM.

The rearrangement uses TRBV10-3 and TRBJ2-7; TRBD2 might be the D (5 bases). The CDR3 totals 15 residues. Germline assignment: CDR1 ENHRY and CDR2 SYGVKD. With 4 bases removed from V and 1 base from J, the gap between germline ends came to 14 bases. Written as DNA, the CDR3 is TGTGCCATCAGTGCAACCGGGGTCTCGTCCTACGAGCAGTACTTC. Its translation: CAISATGVSSYEQYF.

The chain combines TRBV5-8 with TRBJ2-7, with TRBD1 as a possible D gene (6 bases). The CDR3 has 14 amino acids. Germline values: CDR1 SGHTS, CDR2 YDEGEE. V was pared by 6 bases and J by 4 bases, with 17 bases between. Here the CDR3 reads CASKGQGVEYEQYF. DNA for the CDR3: TGTGCCAGCAAGGGACAAGGGGTAGAATACGAGCAGTACTTC.

The chain couples TRBV7-2 to TRBJ2-1; 9 bases are shared with TRBD2. The CDR3 loop spans 15 amino acids. Trimming took 2 bases from V and 4 from J; bases not matched to a gene: 3. Germline-derived CDR1 and CDR2 are SGHTA and FQGNSA. The chain's CDR3 is CASSLQTSGYNEQFF. The CDR3 nucleotides read TGTGCCAGCAGCTTACAGACTAGCGGTTACAATGAGCAGTTCTTC. Full variable domain (outside the CDR3, taken from reference TRBV7-2 and TRBJ2-1): GAGVSQSPSNKVTEKGKDVELRCDPISGHTALYWYRQSLGQGLEFLIYFQGNSAPDKSGLPSDRFSAERTGGSVSTLTIQRTQQEDSAVYLCASSLQTSGYNEQFFGPGTRLTVL.

This clone occurred once. The rearrangement links TRBV27 to TRBJ2-5; TRBD2 matches at 9 bases. CDR3 length equals 16 residues. J lost 2 bases, V lost 6 bases, and 10 bases had no gene match. In germline, CDR1 is MNHEY, CDR2 SMNVEV (reference sequence). This CDR3 is CASRSWSGGPQETQYF. Written as DNA, the CDR3 is TGTGCCAGCAGGAGTTGGAGCGGGGGGCCGCAAGAGACCCAGTACTTC.

The V call is TRBV30, the J call TRBJ2-3; tentatively, D is TRBD2 (6 bases). Trimming removed 8 bases from V and 0 bases from J, with 15 bases in between. The CDR3 length is 14 residues. CDR1 and CDR2 (germline): GTSNPN, SVGIG (reference sequence). CDR3 residues: CARDGGISTDTQYF. In DNA, the CDR3 is TGTGCCCGGGATGGGGGGATTAGCACAGATACGCAGTATTTT.

The chain carries TRBV5-1 and TRBJ2-2, with D possibly TRBD1 on 6 matching bases. This CDR3 is 15 amino acids long. Germline assignment: CDR1 SGHRS and CDR2 YFSETQ. V was shortened by 2 bases and J by 6 bases, with 14 bases between the two germline ends. CDR3 coding DNA: TGCGCCAGCAGCTTATCGAACAGGGTATCCGGGGAGCTGTTTTTT. This sequence encodes CASSLSNRVSGELFF.

This chain joins TRBV28 and TRBJ2-6, with a weak D call TRBD1 (6 bases). This CDR3 is 15 amino acids long. CDR1 is MDHEN, CDR2 SYDVKM, per germline. The V end was cut by 5 bases, the J end by 2 bases, with 10 bases between. The CDR3 is CASSPSGAGANVLTF. CDR3 in DNA: TGTGCCAGCAGTCCCTCAGGGGCTGGGGCCAACGTCCTGACTTTC.

The chain couples TRBV5-5 to TRBJ1-2; D unclear. The V gene's germline CDR1 is SGHKS and CDR2 YYEKEE (reference sequence). This CDR3 is built from 13 residues. Trimming left V 3 bases short and J 4 bases short, with 10 bases between. The CDR3 DNA reads TGTGCCAGCAGCTGGGGAGAGAGCTATGGCTACACCTTC. It translates to CASSWGESYGYTF.